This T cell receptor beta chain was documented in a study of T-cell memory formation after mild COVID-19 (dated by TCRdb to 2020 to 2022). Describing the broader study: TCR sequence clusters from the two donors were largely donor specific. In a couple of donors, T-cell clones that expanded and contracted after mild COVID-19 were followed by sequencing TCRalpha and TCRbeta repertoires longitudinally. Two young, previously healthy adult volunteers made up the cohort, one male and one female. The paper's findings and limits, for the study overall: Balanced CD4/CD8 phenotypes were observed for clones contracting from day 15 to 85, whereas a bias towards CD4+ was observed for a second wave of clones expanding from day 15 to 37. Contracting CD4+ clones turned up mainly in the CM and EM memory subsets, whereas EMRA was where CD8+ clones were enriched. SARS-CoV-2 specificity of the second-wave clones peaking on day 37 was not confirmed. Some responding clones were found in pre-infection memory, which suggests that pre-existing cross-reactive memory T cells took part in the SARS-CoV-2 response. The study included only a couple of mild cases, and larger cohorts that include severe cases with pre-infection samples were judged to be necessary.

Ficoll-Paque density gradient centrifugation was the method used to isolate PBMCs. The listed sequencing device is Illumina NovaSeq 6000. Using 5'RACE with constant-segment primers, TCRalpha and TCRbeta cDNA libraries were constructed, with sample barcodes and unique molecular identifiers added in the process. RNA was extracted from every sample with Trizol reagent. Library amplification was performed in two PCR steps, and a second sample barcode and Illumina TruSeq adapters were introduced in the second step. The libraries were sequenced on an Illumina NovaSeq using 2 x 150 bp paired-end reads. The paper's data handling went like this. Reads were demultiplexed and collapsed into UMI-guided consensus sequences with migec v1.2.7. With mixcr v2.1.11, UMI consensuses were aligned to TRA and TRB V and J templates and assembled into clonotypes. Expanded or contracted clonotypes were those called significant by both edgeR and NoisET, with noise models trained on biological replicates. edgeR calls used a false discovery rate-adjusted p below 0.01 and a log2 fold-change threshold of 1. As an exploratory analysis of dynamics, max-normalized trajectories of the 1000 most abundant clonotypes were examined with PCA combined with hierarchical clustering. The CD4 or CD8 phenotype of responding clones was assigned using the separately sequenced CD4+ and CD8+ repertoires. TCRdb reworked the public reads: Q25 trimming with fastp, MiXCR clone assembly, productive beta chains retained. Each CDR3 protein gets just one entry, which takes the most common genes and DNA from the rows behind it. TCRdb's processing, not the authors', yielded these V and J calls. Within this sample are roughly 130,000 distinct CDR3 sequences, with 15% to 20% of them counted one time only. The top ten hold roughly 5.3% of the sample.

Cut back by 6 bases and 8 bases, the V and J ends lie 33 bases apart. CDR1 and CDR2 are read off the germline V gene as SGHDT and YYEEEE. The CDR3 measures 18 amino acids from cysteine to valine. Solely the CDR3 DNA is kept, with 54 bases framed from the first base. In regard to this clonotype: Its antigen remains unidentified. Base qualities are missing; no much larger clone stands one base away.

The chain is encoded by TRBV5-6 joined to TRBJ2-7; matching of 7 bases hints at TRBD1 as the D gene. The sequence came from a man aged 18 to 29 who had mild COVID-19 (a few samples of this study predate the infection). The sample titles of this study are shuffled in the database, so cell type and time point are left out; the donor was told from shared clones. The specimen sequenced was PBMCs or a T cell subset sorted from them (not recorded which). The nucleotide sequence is TGTGCCAGCACCGACAAGGGTACCGGGACAGCGGGTTCCCGTAAGCAGTACGTC. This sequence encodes CASTDKGTGTAGSRKQYV.